A single T cell receptor (beta chain) is shown here with its context. The sample comes from a study of blood T cell repertoires in COVID-19. Assay: immunoSEQ multiplex PCR; the TCRdb copy retains only in-frame clones and omits some. The table includes 450,000 or so clones, about 90% detected once. V was shortened by 2 bases and J by 5 bases, with 27 bases between the two germline ends. The CDR3 spans 19 residues. CDR1 is KGHSH and CDR2 is LQKENI in the germline V gene. Material for sequencing was peripheral blood. The receptor was derived from a man between 18 and 35 years old with COVID-19, enrolled during active disease. The rearrangement uses TRBV18 and TRBJ1-1, with D possibly matching TRBD1 (5 bases). CDR3 loop: CASSPGEVWRGPGGTEAFF. CDR3 coding DNA: TGTGCCAGCTCACCAGGAGAGGTCTGGAGGGGCCCAGGAGGTACTGAAGCTTTCTTT.